A selection of T cell receptor beta chains follows, all from one sample in a study of cytomegalovirus exposure and HLA in healthy donors. The table came from immunoSEQ multiplex PCR; TCRdb's copy has only in-frame clones and leaves some out. The sample yields 100,000 to 150,000 clones, around 74% seen once. Sequencing was done on a sample of PBMCs. Source of these receptors: a woman aged 45-65 years in good health and CMV-seropositive. The CDR3 runs from the conserved cysteine through the conserved F or W. Each record gives: clone size, V gene, D gene, J gene, CDR3 protein, CDR3 DNA. A D gene is named only where the DNA matches it firmly. A row's size may be missing; if present it is once, few, many or a size class.

NA,TRBV7-2,NA,TRBJ1-6,CASSLGTVGSPLHF,TGTGCCAGCAGCTTAGGGACAGTTGGTTCACCCCTCCACTTT
once,TRBV5-4,TRBD2,TRBJ2-2,CASSPSGGSDGAGELFF,TGTGCCAGCAGTCCTAGCGGGGGCTCGGACGGGGCCGGGGAGCTGTTTTTT
NA,TRBV12-5,TRBD1,TRBJ2-3,CASGLGTGTDTQYF,TGTGCTAGTGGTCTCGGGACAGGGACAGATACGCAGTATTTT
NA,TRBV7-9,TRBD1,TRBJ2-7,CASSPGTGGRYEQYF,TGTGCCAGCAGCCCGGGGACAGGGGGACGCTACGAGCAGTACTTC
NA,TRBV7-7,TRBD1,TRBJ2-7,CASSLGTGWGEQYF,TGTGCCAGCAGCCTCGGGACAGGTTGGGGGGAGCAGTACTTC
NA,TRBV28,NA,TRBJ2-1,CASDSPWSYNEQFF,TGTGCCAGCGATAGTCCGTGGTCCTACAATGAGCAGTTCTTC
NA,TRBV7-9,NA,TRBJ1-4,CASSFPSTTNEKLFF,TGTGCCAGCAGCTTTCCGTCTACAACTAATGAAAAACTGTTTTTT
once,TRBV7-9,NA,TRBJ1-3,CASSLQQGSGNTIYF,TGTGCCAGCAGCTTACAACAGGGTTCTGGAAACACCATATATTTT
few,TRBV20-1,NA,TRBJ2-3,CSAQVVDTQYF,TGCAGTGCTCAGGTTGTAGATACGCAGTATTTT
NA,TRBV7-9,TRBD1,TRBJ1-2,CASSPGQGNYGYTF,TGTGCCAGCAGCCCTGGACAGGGAAACTATGGCTACACCTTC
NA,TRBV2,TRBD2,TRBJ2-1,CASRGLAGNNEQFF,TGTGCCAGCCGGGGACTAGCGGGGAACAATGAGCAGTTCTTC
NA,TRBV7-9,NA,TRBJ1-2,CSGQGIWYGYTF,TGTTCCGGGCAGGGGATTTGGTATGGCTACACCTTC
NA,TRBV6-6,TRBD1,TRBJ1-3,CASSQDRGRPGNTIYF,TGTGCCAGCAGCCAAGACAGGGGGCGGCCTGGAAACACCATATATTTT
NA,TRBV5-6,NA,TRBJ1-4,CASSLGGGSIGEKLFF,TGTGCCAGCAGCTTGGGTGGGGGGTCAATTGGTGAAAAACTGTTTTTT
few,TRBV2,NA,TRBJ1-2,CASREQGMSGGYTF,TGTGCCAGCAGGGAACAGGGCATGTCGGGTGGCTACACCTTC
NA,TRBV2,NA,TRBJ1-1,CASSVLLNTEAFF,TGTGCCAGCAGTGTATTATTGAACACTGAAGCTTTCTTT
NA,TRBV11-2,TRBD2,TRBJ2-1,CASSPTSGVSYNEQFF,TGTGCCAGCAGCCCGACTAGCGGGGTATCCTACAATGAGCAGTTCTTC
NA,TRBV27,TRBD1,TRBJ2-7,CASSLSRGHEQYF,TGTGCCAGCAGTTTAAGCAGGGGGCACGAGCAGTACTTC
NA,TRBV28,TRBD2,TRBJ2-3,CASSLLGLAGDTQYF,TGTGCCAGCAGTTTACTTGGGCTAGCGGGGGATACGCAGTATTTT
NA,TRBV10-1,NA,TRBJ2-5,CASSESGRGPGTQYF,TGCGCCAGCAGTGAGTCTGGACGGGGTCCGGGGACCCAGTACTTC
NA,TRBV19,TRBD2,TRBJ2-7,CASSIGLAGTYEQYF,TGTGCCAGTAGTATAGGCCTAGCGGGGACATACGAGCAGTACTTC
NA,TRBV9,NA,TRBJ2-5,CASSATGSSETQYF,TGTGCCAGCAGCGCCACAGGGTCCTCGGAGACCCAGTACTTC
NA,TRBV19,NA,TRBJ1-2,CASRENNYGYTF,TGTGCCAGTAGAGAAAACAATTATGGCTACACCTTC
NA,TRBV7-2,NA,TRBJ1-5,CASSKDSDQPQHF,TGTGCCAGCAGCAAAGACAGTGATCAGCCCCAGCATTTT
NA,TRBV10-3,NA,TRBJ1-2,CAISEWGEGYTF,TGTGCCATCAGTGAGTGGGGAGAAGGCTACACCTTC